This T cell receptor beta chain was sequenced during a study of cytomegalovirus exposure and HLA in healthy donors. Background on the study: Early on, a data release was issued that held some 85 million unique TCRs from HLA-typed donors. Notes on the study in general: 164 TCR beta chains were listed as cytomegalovirus-associated. Serostatus for CMV was the only available immune exposure information.

Primers for the PCR totalled 60 Vbeta and 13 Jbeta. Profiling relied on immunoSEQ multiplex PCR, and the TCRdb table lists in-frame clones only, not all of them. The table includes 150,000 to 200,000 clones, under 90% detected once. As for this clone: The target antigen is unknown.

Healthy bone marrow donors made up the cohort. The CDR3 loop spans 15 amino acids. V dropped 6 bases and J dropped 3; count of bases not matched to a gene: 6. The germline V gene has CDR1 LNHDA and CDR2 SQIVND (reference sequence). What was sequenced was PBMCs. The rearrangement uses TRBV19 and TRBJ1-2, with 11 bases that match TRBD1. The sequence was collected from a man aged 25-45 years in good health and CMV-seronegative. For the CDR3, the DNA is TGTGCCAGTAGCACGGACAGGGGGCAGGACTATGGCTACACCTTC. It translates to CASSTDRGQDYGYTF. The full variable domain, in which reference TRBV19 and TRBJ1-2 provide the parts outside the CDR3, is DGGITQSPKYLFRKEGQNVTLSCEQNLNHDAMYWYRQDPGQGLRLIYYSQIVNDFQKGDIAEGYSVSREKKESFPLTVTSAQKNPTAFYLCASSTDRGQDYGYTFGSGTRLTVV.